The 30 T cell receptor beta chains below come from one sample, sequenced in a study of T cell responses to AZD1222 COVID-19 vaccine. Only in-frame clones appear in the TCRdb table, and some are missing; sequencing was by immunoSEQ multiplex PCR. The sample yields some 170,000 clones, about 87% seen once. The sample here was peripheral blood, taken 28 days after the second dose of the MenACWY control vaccine. Source of these receptors: an adult who received the MenACWY meningococcal vaccine as a control.

The V call is TRBV14, the J call TRBJ2-7, with 8 positions matching TRBD1. V lost 4 bases, J lost 6 bases, and 8 bases stayed unmatched. The CDR3 consists of 14 residues. CDR1 and CDR2 (germline): SGHDN, FVKESK. CDR3 nucleotide sequence: TGTGCCAGCAGCCGCACCGACAGGGGTGCCGAGCAGTACTTC. Protein product: CASSRTDRGAEQYF.

The genes are TRBV7-2 and TRBJ1-2; a weak D match, TRBD1 (6 bases). V lost 5 bases, J lost 6 bases, and 22 bases lay in between. From germline, CDR1 is SGHTA and CDR2 FQGNSA. The CDR3 runs to 16 residues. CDR3 nucleotides: TGTGCCAGCAGCCCCGGGGGGGCAGGGAAGTCAGATGGCTACACCTTC. This translates into CASSPGGAGKSDGYTF.

This clone is a singleton in its sample. One end of the junction is discordant with germline, which a read error may explain. The CDR3 sequence: CASSLLTGYGDDF. The CDR3 DNA sequence: TGTGCCAGCAGCTTATTGACAGGGTACGGGGATGACTTC. The chain links TRBV7-9 to TRBJ2-5; 7 positions agree with TRBD1. CDR1 and CDR2 from the germline V gene are SEHNR and FQNEAQ (reference sequence). The CDR3 sequence is 13 residues long.

The chain couples TRBV2 to TRBJ1-2, with D possibly TRBD1 on 6 matching bases. The CDR3 sequence is 15 residues long. Germline values: CDR1 SNHLY, CDR2 FYNNEI. V lost 7 bases to trimming and J lost 7 bases, with 22 bases between them. The CDR3, as DNA: TGTGCCAGCACATTTTTTTCGACAGGTCACATTGGCTACACCTTC. This translates into CASTFFSTGHIGYTF.

The genes are TRBV6-2 or TRBV6-3 and TRBJ1-2; 11 nucleotides line up with TRBD1. CDR3 length: 16 amino acids. Per the germline V gene, CDR1 is MNHEY and CDR2 is SVGEGT. Trimming cost V 0 bases and J 4 bases; bases outside gene matches: 4. The CDR3 sequence is CASSYSRTGGAYGYTF. CDR3 coding DNA: TGTGCCAGCAGTTACTCGAGGACAGGGGGCGCCTATGGCTACACCTTC.

V is TRBV11-3 and J is TRBJ2-2, with a possible D match to TRBD1 (5 bases). This CDR3 is built from 15 residues. The V end lost 5 bases, the J end lost 6 bases, and 16 bases lay between the germline ends. Germline V gene data show CDR1 as SGHNT and CDR2 as YENEEA. This CDR3 reads CASSTSPLGAGELFF. The CDR3 DNA reads as TGTGCCAGCAGCACGTCCCCCCTAGGGGCCGGGGAGCTGTTTTTT.

V usage is TRBV28 and J usage is TRBJ2-7; 8 nucleotides line up with TRBD2. The CDR3 covers 16 residues. Trimming took 5 bases from V and 6 from J; bases not matched to a gene: 15. Germline V gives CDR1 MDHEN, CDR2 SYDVKM. CDR3 protein: CASSRRTSLGPGEQYF. The CDR3 DNA is TGTGCCAGCAGTAGACGGACTAGCTTGGGACCAGGCGAGCAGTACTTC.

V usage is TRBV10-3 and J usage is TRBJ1-2, with D tentatively TRBD1 (5 bases). The CDR3 is made up of 13 amino acids. Germline lookup yields CDR1 ENHRY and CDR2 SYGVKD. The germline V and J ends were trimmed by 8 bases and 6 bases, with 16 bases remaining between them. The CDR3 here is CAIRGQGENGYTF. CDR3 bases: TGTGCCATCCGGGGCCAGGGAGAAAATGGCTACACCTTC.

The V gene is TRBV4-3, the J gene TRBJ1-4; TRBD1 might be the D (5 bases). CDR1 and CDR2 (germline): LGHNA, YSLEER. This CDR3 is built from 16 residues. The germline V and J ends were trimmed by 1 base and 7 bases, with 16 bases remaining between them. Here the CDR3 DNA reads TGCGCCAGCAGCCAAGTCTCCGGGACCTGGGGTGAAAAACTGTTTTTT. Translation: CASSQVSGTWGEKLFF.

In DNA form, the CDR3 reads TGCGCCAGCAGCCAAGCACTAGCGGGAGGCGGAACAGATACGCAGTATTTT. Translating it yields CASSQALAGGGTDTQYF. This chain joins TRBV4-3 and TRBJ2-3; 12 nucleotides line up with TRBD2. The junction had 5 bases not matched to a gene; V was cut back by 1 base and J by 3 bases. Per the germline V gene, CDR1 is LGHNA and CDR2 is YSLEER. The CDR3 runs 17 residues.

The chain couples TRBV10-3 to TRBJ2-7; 8 bases agree with TRBD1. Germline V lookup: CDR1 ENHRY, CDR2 SYGVKD. Trimming took 6 bases from V and 2 from J; bases not matched to a gene: 6. CDR3 length equals 14 residues. The CDR3: CAISPGTGPYEQYF. The CDR3 DNA sequence: TGTGCCATCAGCCCCGGGACAGGCCCCTACGAGCAGTACTTC.

The rearrangement uses TRBV18 and TRBJ2-7; no firm D call. The CDR3 contains 13 residues. Germline V gene lookup returns CDR1 KGHSH and CDR2 LQKENI. Trimming removed 2 bases at V and 3 bases at J, with 8 bases between. The CDR3 bases are TGTGCCAGCTCACCAGGGGTACACTACGAGCAGTACTTC. It yields the protein CASSPGVHYEQYF.

The chain couples TRBV7-2 to TRBJ2-1; D is ambiguous. Deletions cut 1 base from V and 8 bases from J, with 6 bases between. Germline V CDR1 and CDR2: SGHTA, FQGNSA. CDR3 length: 12 residues. The chain's CDR3 is CASSLDYDEQFF. CDR3 bases: TGTGCCAGCAGCTTAGATTACGATGAGCAGTTCTTC.

The chain joins TRBV7-2 to TRBJ1-5, with D perhaps matching TRBD1 (5 bases). The CDR3 contains 14 residues. Germline assignment: CDR1 SGHTA and CDR2 FQGNSA. V was cut by 1 base and J by 5 bases, with 9 bases left in between. CDR3 residues: CASSLVSGDQPQHF. In nucleotides, the CDR3 is TGTGCCAGCAGCTTAGTGTCGGGGGATCAGCCCCAGCATTTT.

The V gene is TRBV9, the J gene TRBJ1-6; a possible D gene is TRBD1 (6 bases). The V end was cut by 0 bases, the J end by 7 bases, with 11 bases between. This CDR3 is built from 15 residues. From germline, CDR1 is SGDLS and CDR2 YYNGEE. CDR3 bases: TGTGCCAGCAGCGTAGCAGGGGCTGGAAATTCACCCCTCCACTTT. This translates into CASSVAGAGNSPLHF. Together with reference TRBV9 and TRBJ1-6, the CDR3 gives the full variable domain: DSGVTQTPKHLITATGQRVTLRCSPRSGDLSVYWYQQSLDQGLQFLIQYYNGEERAKGNILERFSAQQFPDLHSELNLSSLELGDSALYFCASSVAGAGNSPLHFGNGTRLTVT.

The rearrangement links TRBV19 to TRBJ1-3; 9 bases agree with TRBD1. The CDR3 length is 15 residues. Germline V gene sequence: CDR1 LNHDA, CDR2 SQIVND (reference sequence). The V gene end was trimmed by 4 bases and the J gene end by 4 bases; junction bases not matched to a gene: 5. Written as DNA, the CDR3 is TGTGCCAGTAGTAGGGGACAGGGCAACGGAAACACCATATATTTT. Translation: CASSRGQGNGNTIYF. The full variable domain, in which reference TRBV19 and TRBJ1-3 provide the parts outside the CDR3, is DGGITQSPKYLFRKEGQNVTLSCEQNLNHDAMYWYRQDPGQGLRLIYYSQIVNDFQKGDIAEGYSVSREKKESFPLTVTSAQKNPTAFYLCASSRGQGNGNTIYFGEGSWLTVV.

This clone has only one observation. This chain's CDR3 is CAGGMRDSYEKLFF. The CDR3 DNA reads TGTGCCGGAGGGATGCGGGACAGCTATGAAAAACTGTTTTTT. This sequence joins TRBV12-1 and TRBJ1-4; TRBD1, the table's D call, was not compared with the DNA. TRBV12-1 represents a pseudogene. The CDR3 is made up of 14 amino acids.

V gene TRBV28 combines with J gene TRBJ1-2; D uncertain. V was trimmed by 7 bases and J by 2 bases, leaving 11 bases between them. Germline loops: CDR1 MDHEN, CDR2 SYDVKM. The CDR3 runs to 13 residues. DNA for the CDR3: TGTGCCAGCAAGAACGGACCCAACTATGGCTACACCTTC. Translating it yields CASKNGPNYGYTF.

The chain combines TRBV7-9 with TRBJ1-5; no clear D. The CDR3 totals 13 residues. Germline lookup yields CDR1 SEHNR and CDR2 FQNEAQ (reference sequence). Trimming took off 1 base at V and 7 bases at J, with 8 bases between the two ends. This chain's CDR3 is CASSLVSGQPQHF. Here the CDR3 DNA reads TGTGCCAGCAGCTTAGTATCTGGGCAGCCCCAGCATTTT.

The chain combines TRBV7-9 with TRBJ2-7, with 11 bases that match TRBD1. The CDR3 spans 15 residues. Germline CDR1 and CDR2: SEHNR and FQNEAQ (reference sequence). V lost 3 bases and J lost 3; bases outside the gene matches: 4. CDR3 in DNA: TGTGCCAGCAGCTTTACCGGGACAGGGGGCTACGAGCAGTACTTC. This encodes CASSFTGTGGYEQYF.

This clone was observed once. The CDR3 DNA follows: TGTGCCAGCGATCGTACAGGAGCCTACGAGCAGTACTTC. Its translation: CASDRTGAYEQYF. The chain carries TRBV7-9 and TRBJ2-7; D possibly corresponds to TRBD1 (5 bases). Trimming took off 8 bases at V and 2 bases at J, with 13 bases between the two ends. Germline CDR1 and CDR2: SEHNR and FQNEAQ (reference sequence). The length of the CDR3 is 13 residues.

The chain couples TRBV19 to TRBJ1-2; D not resolved. The V end was cut by 5 bases, the J end by 3 bases, with 13 bases between. The CDR3 is made up of 14 amino acids. Per the germline V gene, CDR1 is LNHDA and CDR2 is SQIVND (reference sequence). In DNA form, the CDR3 reads TGTGCCAGTAGTCCTCGGAGGGCCGACTATGGCTACACCTTC. It encodes CASSPRRADYGYTF.

The chain combines TRBV14 with TRBJ2-7; 9 nucleotides align to TRBD1. V trimming: 1 base; J trimming: 3 bases; junction bases outside the gene matches: 10. The CDR3 loop spans 17 amino acids. In germline, CDR1 is SGHDN, CDR2 FVKESK. The CDR3 protein is CASSQVSYRDRDYEQYF. The CDR3 DNA reads as TGTGCCAGCAGCCAAGTTAGTTATCGGGACAGGGACTACGAGCAGTACTTC.

On this clone itself: Different DNA sequences within this sample yield the same CDR3. This sequence joins TRBV6-5 and TRBJ1-1, with no clear D. The V and J ends lost 8 bases and 0 bases respectively, with 10 bases between them. CDR1 and CDR2 (germline): MNHEY, SVGAGI. The CDR3 length is 13 residues. Here the CDR3 reads CASSWTVNTEAFF. The CDR3 DNA sequence: TGTGCCAGCTCGTGGACGGTGAACACTGAAGCTTTCTTT.

The chain joins TRBV29-1 to TRBJ1-1; perhaps TRBD1 as D (5 bases). The V end was cut by 4 bases, the J end by 4 bases, with 10 bases between. Germline assignment: CDR1 SQVTM and CDR2 ANQGSEA. The CDR3 is 12 residues long. The CDR3 nucleotides are TGCAGCGTTGCGGCAGGGACCACTGAAGCTTTCTTT. Translation: CSVAAGTTEAFF.

Here the CDR3 reads CASSPGSRMNTQYF. In DNA, the CDR3 is TGCGCCAGCAGCCCCGGGAGTCGCATGAATACGCAGTATTTT. This sequence joins TRBV4-3 and TRBJ2-3; weak D call: TRBD2 (6 bases). The CDR3 is made up of 14 amino acids. The germline V gene has CDR1 LGHNA and CDR2 YSLEER. The V gene lost 4 bases and the J gene lost 7 bases, with 15 bases spanning the gap.

The V gene is TRBV4-3, the J gene TRBJ1-1; D is ambiguous. The germline V gene encodes CDR1 LGHNA and CDR2 YSLEER. The CDR3 contains 12 residues. Trimming shortened V by 6 bases and J by 1 base, and 6 bases separated the two germline ends. CDR3: CASSAGNTEAFF. The CDR3 DNA reads TGCGCCAGCAGTGCGGGGAACACTGAAGCTTTCTTT.

This clone was observed a few times. V and J are TRBV28 and TRBJ1-2; no clear D. V lost 8 bases and J 5 bases, leaving 15 bases between the germline ends. The CDR3 runs to 13 residues. Germline loops: CDR1 MDHEN, CDR2 SYDVKM. The DNA of the CDR3 is TGTGCCAGCCAAACCGCCAGTTTGTATGGCTACACCTTC. Encoded protein: CASQTASLYGYTF.

The V gene is TRBV7-2, the J gene TRBJ2-1; the match to TRBD2 covers 8 bases. CDR1 is SGHTA, CDR2 FQGNSA, per germline. V shed 5 bases, J shed 3 bases, and the junction held 6 bases outside the gene matches. The CDR3 loop spans 15 amino acids. The CDR3 loop reads CASSLLSGSYNEQFF. In DNA form, the CDR3 reads TGTGCCAGCAGCCTCCTAAGCGGGAGCTACAATGAGCAGTTCTTC.

V gene TRBV15 combines with J gene TRBJ1-3; no firm D call. In germline, CDR1 is LNHNV, CDR2 YYDKDF (reference sequence). The CDR3 covers 15 residues. V lost 5 bases, J lost 4 bases, and 15 bases lay in between. CDR3 bases: TGTGCCACCAGCCCGTCACAGTCCTCCGGAAACACCATATATTTT. Translated: CATSPSQSSGNTIYF. The complete variable domain, with remaining parts taken from reference TRBV15 and TRBJ1-3, reads DAMVIQNPRYQVTQFGKPVTLSCSQTLNHNVMYWYQQKSSQAPKLLFHYYDKDFNNEADTPDNFQSRRPNTSFCFLDIRSPGLGDTAMYLCATSPSQSSGNTIYFGEGSWLTVV.